This TCR beta chain emerged from a study of identical twins. TCRdb processed the 5' RACE reads anew with MiXCR; each CDR3 protein has one entry. The repertoire holds roughly 250,000 distinct CDR3 sequences, with around 7% as singletons. Germline CDR1 MNHEY, CDR2 SVGAGI. V dropped 4 bases and J dropped 1 base, with 11 bases sitting between them. The CDR3 sequence is 15 residues long. These sequences were also reported in another study, on yellow fever vaccine responses in identical twins.

The source of this sequence is a woman aged 18-35 years in good health. The chain joins TRBV6-5 to TRBJ1-5; D uncertain. Material: memory (CD45RO+) T cells sorted from blood. The CDR3 sequence is CASSSNSGSNQPQHF. CDR3 nucleotide sequence: TGTGCCAGCAGTTCCAATTCGGGCAGCAATCAGCCCCAGCATTTT.